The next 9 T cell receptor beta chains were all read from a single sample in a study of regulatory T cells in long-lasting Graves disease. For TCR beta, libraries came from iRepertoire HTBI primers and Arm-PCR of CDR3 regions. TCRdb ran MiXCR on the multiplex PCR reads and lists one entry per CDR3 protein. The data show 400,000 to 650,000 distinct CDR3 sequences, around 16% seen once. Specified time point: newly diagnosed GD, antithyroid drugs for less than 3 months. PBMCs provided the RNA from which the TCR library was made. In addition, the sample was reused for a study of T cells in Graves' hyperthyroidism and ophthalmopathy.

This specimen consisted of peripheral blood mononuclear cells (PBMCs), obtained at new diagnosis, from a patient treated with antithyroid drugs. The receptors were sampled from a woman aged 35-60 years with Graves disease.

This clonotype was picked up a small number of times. The CDR3 region is CSARVPGTGNQPQHF. The DNA of the CDR3 is TGCAGTGCTAGAGTACCGGGGACAGGCAATCAGCCCCAGCATTTT. The chain employs TRBV20-1 and TRBJ1-5; 7 bases are shared with TRBD1. J lost 2 bases, V lost 1 base, and 5 bases had no gene match. The CDR3 length is 15 residues. Germline CDR1 reads DFQATT; CDR2 reads SNEGSKA (reference sequence).

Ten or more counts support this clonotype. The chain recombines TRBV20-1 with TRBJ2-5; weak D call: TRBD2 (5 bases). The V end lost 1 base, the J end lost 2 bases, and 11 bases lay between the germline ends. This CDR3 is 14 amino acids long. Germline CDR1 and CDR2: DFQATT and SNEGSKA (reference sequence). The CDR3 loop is CSARVPLGQETQYF. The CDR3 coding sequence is TGCAGTGCTAGAGTCCCACTAGGGCAAGAGACCCAGTACTTC.

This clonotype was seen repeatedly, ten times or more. Written as DNA, the CDR3 is TGTGCCAGCAGTGTCCGGGGGCTAGCCTACGAGCAGTACTTC. Its protein is CASSVRGLAYEQYF. The genes are TRBV2 and TRBJ2-7; D may be TRBD1 or TRBD2 (6 bases each). Trimming stripped 4 bases from V and 2 bases from J, with 12 bases between. Germline CDR1 is SNHLY and CDR2 is FYNNEI. The CDR3 extends over 14 amino acids.

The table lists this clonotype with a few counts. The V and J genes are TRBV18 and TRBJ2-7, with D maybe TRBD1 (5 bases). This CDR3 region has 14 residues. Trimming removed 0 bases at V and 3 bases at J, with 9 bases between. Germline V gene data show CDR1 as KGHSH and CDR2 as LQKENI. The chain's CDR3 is CASSPPDKDYEQYF. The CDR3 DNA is TGTGCCAGCTCACCACCGGACAAGGACTACGAGCAGTACTTC.

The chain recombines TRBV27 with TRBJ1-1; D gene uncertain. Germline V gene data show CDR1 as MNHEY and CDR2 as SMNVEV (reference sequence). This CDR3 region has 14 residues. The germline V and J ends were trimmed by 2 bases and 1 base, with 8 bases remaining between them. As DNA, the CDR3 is TGTGCCAGCAGTTTACTAGACCAGAACACTGAAGCTTTCTTT. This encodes CASSLLDQNTEAFF.

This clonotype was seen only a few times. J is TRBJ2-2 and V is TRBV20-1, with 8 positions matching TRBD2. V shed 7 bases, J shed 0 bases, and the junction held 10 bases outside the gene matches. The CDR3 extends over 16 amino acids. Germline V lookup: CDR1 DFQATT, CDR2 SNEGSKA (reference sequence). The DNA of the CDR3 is TGCAGTGTCCCCCACCCGACTAGCGCGAACACCGGGGAGCTGTTTTTT. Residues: CSVPHPTSANTGELFF.

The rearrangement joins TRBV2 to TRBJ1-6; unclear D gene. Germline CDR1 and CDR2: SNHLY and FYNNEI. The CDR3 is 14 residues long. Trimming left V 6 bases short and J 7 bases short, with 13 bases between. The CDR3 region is CASRGLRGNSPLHF. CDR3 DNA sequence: TGTGCCAGCAGAGGACTGCGGGGAAATTCACCCCTCCACTTT.

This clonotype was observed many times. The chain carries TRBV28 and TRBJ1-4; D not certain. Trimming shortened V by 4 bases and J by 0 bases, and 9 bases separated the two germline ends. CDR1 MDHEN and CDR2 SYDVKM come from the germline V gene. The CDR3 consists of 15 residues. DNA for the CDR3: TGTGCCAGCAGTTCCCTAAGGGCAACTAATGAAAAACTGTTTTTT. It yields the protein CASSSLRATNEKLFF.

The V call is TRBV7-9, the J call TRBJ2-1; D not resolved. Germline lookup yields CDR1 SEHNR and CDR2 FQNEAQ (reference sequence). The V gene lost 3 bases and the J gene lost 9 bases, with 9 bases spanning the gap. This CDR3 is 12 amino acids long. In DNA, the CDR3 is TGTGCCAGCAGCTTTACTGAAACTGAGCAGTTCTTC. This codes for CASSFTETEQFF.